Below, 12 T cell receptor beta chains from the same sample are listed, as sequenced in a study of human T cells and chemical hapten exposure. The library tagged each cDNA molecule with unique molecular identifiers. TCRdb recomputed calls from the reads with MiXCR, one row per CDR3 protein. Of a few thousand distinct CDR3 sequences listed, about 45% are singletons. Documented treatment: therapeutic diphenylcyclopropenone sensitization with weekly scalp DPC. The sequenced sample was whole blood, obtained before DPC sensitization or 2, 6, or about 24 weeks after (not recorded which). Receptors were obtained from an adult with alopecia areata. Some clones in this sample may be carry-over from other donors' samples. This table probably holds off-target reads from a library built for another chain.

This clonotype has only a few counts. The chain is built from TRBV20-1 and TRBJ2-5; TRBD2 matches at 10 bases. Unmatched junction bases numbered 10, after V lost 6 bases and J lost 3 bases. There are 15 residues in the CDR3. Germline V gene data show CDR1 as DFQATT and CDR2 as SNEGSKA (reference sequence). Here the CDR3 reads CSASGKSGREETQYF. The CDR3 bases are TGCAGTGCCAGCGGCAAGAGCGGGAGGGAAGAGACCCAGTACTTC.

This chain uses TRBV6-6 with TRBJ2-3; D possibly corresponds to TRBD2 (5 bases). V was clipped by 4 bases and J by 2 bases, with 10 bases between them. The CDR3 runs 14 residues. The V gene's germline CDR1 is MNHNY and CDR2 SVGAGI (reference sequence). The CDR3 here is CASSFPTNTDTQYF. Written as DNA, the CDR3 is TGTGCCAGCAGTTTCCCGACTAACACAGATACGCAGTATTTT.

This clonotype was detected a few times. This chain connects TRBV28 to TRBJ2-5, with no clear D. Germline-derived CDR1 and CDR2 are MDHEN and SYDVKM. The V end was cut by 5 bases, the J end by 1 base, with 8 bases between. The CDR3 has 13 amino acids. CDR3 sequence reads: CASSPQSQETQYF. As DNA, the CDR3 is TGTGCCAGCAGTCCACAATCCCAAGAGACCCAGTACTTC.

This sequence joins TRBV7-9 and TRBJ2-5; 8 bases are shared with TRBD1. CDR3 length equals 14 residues. J lost 5 bases, V lost 3 bases, and 5 bases had no gene match. CDR1 and CDR2 from the germline V gene are SEHNR and FQNEAQ (reference sequence). The CDR3 region is CASSFSGQGETQYF. The CDR3 DNA sequence: TGTGCCAGCAGCTTCTCCGGACAGGGTGAGACCCAGTACTTC. The full variable domain, its missing parts supplied by reference TRBV7-9 and TRBJ2-5, is DTGVSQNPRHKITKRGQNVTFRCDPISEHNRLYWYRQTLGQGPEFLTYFQNEAQLEKSRLLSDRFSAERPKGSFSTLEIQRTEQGDSAMYLCASSFSGQGETQYFGPGTRLLVL.

V gene TRBV2 combines with J gene TRBJ2-1; D unclear. V lost 8 bases and J lost 7, with 6 bases in between. There are 10 residues in the CDR3. The germline gives CDR1 SNHLY, CDR2 FYNNEI. CDR3 nucleotides: TGTGCCAGCCTCGGTAATGAGCAGTTCTTC. This gives the protein CASLGNEQFF.

This chain joins TRBV9 and TRBJ2-3; 13 bases are a match to TRBD2. After removal of 3 bases from V and 8 bases from J, the junction contained 12 bases not matched to a gene. Germline V lookup: CDR1 SGDLS, CDR2 YYNGEE. CDR3 length equals 17 residues. In DNA, the CDR3 is TGTGCCAGCAGCGCCGGCCCGGGACTAGCGGGAAGGGGTACGCAGTATTTT. It codes for CASSAGPGLAGRGTQYF.

The rearrangement uses TRBV6-4 and TRBJ2-2, with D perhaps given as TRBD1 or TRBD2 (5 bases each). The germline V gene encodes CDR1 MRHNA and CDR2 SNTAGT. V was cut by 5 bases and J by 3 bases, with 10 bases left in between. This CDR3 is 14 amino acids long. The CDR3 sequence is CASSRDVYTGELFF. In nucleotides, the CDR3 is TGTGCCAGCAGTCGGGACGTCTACACCGGGGAGCTGTTTTTT.

The chain joins TRBV15 to TRBJ2-3, with D uncertain. Trimming took off 3 bases at V and 2 bases at J, with 9 bases between the two ends. The CDR3 is 14 amino acids. Germline loops: CDR1 LNHNV, CDR2 YYDKDF (reference sequence). The CDR3 DNA follows: TGTGCCACCAGCAGTTTACAATTCACAGATACGCAGTATTTT. Translated: CATSSLQFTDTQYF.

The chain uses TRBV5-1 and TRBJ2-5; D is tentatively TRBD1 or TRBD2 (5 bases each). The germline V and J ends were trimmed by 7 bases and 2 bases, with 30 bases remaining between them. The CDR3 length is 19 residues. Germline V gene sequence: CDR1 SGHRS, CDR2 YFSETQ. The CDR3 here is CASALSGTLGPDTQETQYF. The CDR3 DNA follows: TGCGCCAGCGCACTGAGTGGGACCCTCGGCCCCGACACTCAAGAGACCCAGTACTTC.

The chain combines TRBV7-7 with TRBJ2-5, with D tentatively TRBD2 (6 bases). This CDR3 has 13 residues. Trimming stripped 4 bases from V and 5 bases from J, with 11 bases between. The germline V gene encodes CDR1 SSHAT and CDR2 FNYEAQ (reference sequence). The CDR3 protein is CASSSGLRETQYF. Written as DNA, the CDR3 is TGTGCCAGCAGCTCGGGACTTCGGGAGACCCAGTACTTC.

CDR3: CASSYIPYNEQFF. In DNA form, the CDR3 reads TGTGCCAGCAGTTACATACCATACAATGAGCAGTTCTTC. The chain carries TRBV6-6 and TRBJ2-1, with no clear D. The V and J ends lost 2 bases and 4 bases respectively, with 6 bases between them. This CDR3 comprises 13 residues. CDR1 is MNHNY and CDR2 is SVGAGI in the germline V gene (reference sequence).

This clonotype was observed a few times. V and J are TRBV2 and TRBJ2-1; 8 bases line up with TRBD2. Germline V gene lookup returns CDR1 SNHLY and CDR2 FYNNEI. J gave up 8 bases and V 7 bases, and 7 bases lay outside the gene matches. This CDR3 comprises 13 residues. DNA of the CDR3: TGTGCCAGCACTCCAGCGGGAGTGGATGAGCAGTTCTTC. Translation gives CASTPAGVDEQFF.